This T cell receptor beta chain was captured in a study of read filtering for tumor transcriptome and immune sequencing (dated by TCRdb to about 2020). The study in broad terms: The cohort was composed of approximately 16 male and some 13 female patients, with a mean age of roughly 61 years and an age range of about 47 to 80. By revised international staging, 8 patients were R-ISS I, approximately 15 were R-ISS II and roughly seven were R-ISS III. Whole-transcriptome libraries were prepared with the TruSeq RNA Access Library Prep Kit after DNase treatment. Per sample, about 3.5 to 11 million TCR-region mapped reads were obtained with IR-seq, compared with only roughly 85 to 1273 with RNA-seq. TCR repertoires obtained by targeted immune repertoire sequencing and by bulk whole-transcriptome sequencing performed on the same bone marrow samples were compared. One of the main goals was to work out a read-filtering strategy for immune repertoire data, in particular whether clonotypes backed by only a single read should be removed. What the study reported, not specific to this receptor: The correlation between IR-seq and RNA-seq shared clonotype proportions was increased by removal of single-read clonotypes. Compared with RNA-seq, IR-seq captured clonotypes at much higher depth and more reliably, and a smaller IR-seq throughput was enough to identify most shared clonotypes. The sorted CD138-negative fraction was a mixed bone marrow immune population, not purified T cells. Single-read clonotypes made up roughly 80% of clonotypes but only about 4% of total reads in IR-seq, compared with more than 70% of clonotypes and around 45% of reads in RNA-seq.

The junction carries 10 bases between V and J, which are trimmed by 4 bases and 6 bases respectively. The CDR3 sequence holds 12 residues, the cysteine and phenylalanine included. Only CDR3 DNA remains: 36 bases, in frame from the first base. The germline V gene encodes CDR1 MNHEY and CDR2 SVGEGT. This clonotype was seen many times. Its specific antigen is unknown. No base quality information exists; no much larger clone differs at one position. Each patient had bone marrow sampled at the time of active disease. Ficoll-Hypaque density gradient centrifugation was used to isolate the bone marrow mononuclear cells. Myeloma plasma cells were removed and CD138-negative cells were obtained by negative selection following labeling with CD138 magnetic microbeads on a MACS separator. Purity of the isolated cells was checked by flow cytometry on an Attune NxT using CD138 antibodies. TRIzol reagent was used to extract total RNA, and a NanoDrop spectrophotometer was used to quantify the extracted RNA. For each patient, the CD138-negative bone marrow sample underwent paired RNA-seq and IR-seq.

Starting from 350 to 450 ng RNA, TCR libraries were constructed with the Immunoverse kit using molecular barcoded adaptors that cover the alpha/delta and beta/gamma chains. The same RNA used for transcriptome sequencing was used for TCR library preparation. An Illumina HiSeq 4000 with 2 x 150 cycles was used to sequence the TCR libraries. The authors' analysis ran thus. Using MiXCR, which included quality filtering and error correction, TCR reads were aligned to human V, D, J and C references and then assembled into CDR3 clonotypes. The tcR package in R was used for analysis of clonotype counts and gene usage diversity. Raw mapping reads were checked after the RNA-seq reads had been mapped by STAR aligner version 2.5.3a onto the human GRCh37 genome. To test how sequencing depth affects detected clonotypes, IR-seq fastq files were randomly downsampled with Seqtk 1.3. In TCRdb, the public reads were trimmed at Q25 with fastp and aligned with MiXCR, with productive beta chains retained. Merged by CDR3 protein, the rows form single entries marked with the most common genes and DNA. These V and J calls rely on TCRdb rather than the paper's analysis. This sample gives tens of thousands of distinct CDR3 sequences in total; roughly 12% of them show up just once. The ten largest clonotypes hold less than 15% of the sample.

The sample taken for sequencing was a population of CD138-negative cells sorted from bone marrow. Read against the paper, the sample's cell subset or site label means: bone marrow mononuclear cells depleted of CD138+ plasma/myeloma cells by negative magnetic selection. The chain is encoded by TRBV6-2 or TRBV6-3 joined to TRBJ2-7, with the D segment identity uncertain. This sequence was found in a donor aged 40 or older with multiple myeloma. The DNA is as follows: TGTGCCAGCAGTTTTTCGCGTCGCGAGCAGTACTTC. Its protein product is CASSFSRREQYF.